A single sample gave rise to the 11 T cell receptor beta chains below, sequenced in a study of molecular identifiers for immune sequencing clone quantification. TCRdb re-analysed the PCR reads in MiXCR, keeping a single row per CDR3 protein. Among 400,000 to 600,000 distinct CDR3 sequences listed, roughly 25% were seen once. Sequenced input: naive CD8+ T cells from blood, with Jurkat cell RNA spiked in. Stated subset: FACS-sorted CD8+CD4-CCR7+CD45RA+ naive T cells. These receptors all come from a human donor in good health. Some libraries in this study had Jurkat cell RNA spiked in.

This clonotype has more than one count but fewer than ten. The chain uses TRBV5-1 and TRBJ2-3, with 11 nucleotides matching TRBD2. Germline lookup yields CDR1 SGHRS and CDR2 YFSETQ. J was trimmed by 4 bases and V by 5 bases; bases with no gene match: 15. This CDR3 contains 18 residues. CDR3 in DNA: TGCGCCAGCAGAGAGTTAGCGGGAGGGCCGATGTGGGCAGATACGCAGTATTTT. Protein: CASRELAGGPMWADTQYF.

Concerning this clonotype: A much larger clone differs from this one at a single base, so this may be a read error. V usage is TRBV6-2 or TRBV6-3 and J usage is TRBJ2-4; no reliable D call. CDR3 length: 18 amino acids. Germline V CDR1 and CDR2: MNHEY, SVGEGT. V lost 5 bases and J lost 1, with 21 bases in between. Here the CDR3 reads CASSPQLRQRSAKNIQYF. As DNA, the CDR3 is TGTGCCAGCAGTCCCCAGCTAAGACAAAGGTCGGCCAAAAACATTCAGTACTTC.

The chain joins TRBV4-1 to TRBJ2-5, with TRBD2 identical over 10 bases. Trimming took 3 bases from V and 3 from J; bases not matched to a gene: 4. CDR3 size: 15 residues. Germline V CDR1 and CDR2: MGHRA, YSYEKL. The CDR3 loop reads CASSQSLAGEETQYF. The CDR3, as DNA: TGCGCCAGCAGCCAGAGCCTAGCGGGAGAAGAGACCCAGTACTTC.

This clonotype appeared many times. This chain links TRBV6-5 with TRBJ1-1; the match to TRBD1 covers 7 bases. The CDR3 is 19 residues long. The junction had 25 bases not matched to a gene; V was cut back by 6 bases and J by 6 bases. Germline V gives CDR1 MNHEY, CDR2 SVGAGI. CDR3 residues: CASSPPEIRQGSSAAEAFF. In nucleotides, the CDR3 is TGTGCCAGCAGCCCACCCGAGATAAGACAGGGAAGTAGTGCGGCTGAAGCTTTCTTT.

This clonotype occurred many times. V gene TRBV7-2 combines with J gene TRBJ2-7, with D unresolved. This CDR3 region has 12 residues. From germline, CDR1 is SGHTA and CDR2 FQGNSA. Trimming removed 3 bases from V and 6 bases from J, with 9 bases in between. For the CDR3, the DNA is TGTGCCAGCAGCTTGGGTCCTCGCGAGCAGTACTTC. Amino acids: CASSLGPREQYF.

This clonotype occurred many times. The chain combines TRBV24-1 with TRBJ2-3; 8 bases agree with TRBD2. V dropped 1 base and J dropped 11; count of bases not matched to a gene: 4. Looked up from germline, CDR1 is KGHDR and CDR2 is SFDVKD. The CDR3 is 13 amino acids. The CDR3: CATSDFSGARQYF. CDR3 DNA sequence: TGTGCCACCAGTGATTTTAGCGGGGCTCGGCAGTATTTT.

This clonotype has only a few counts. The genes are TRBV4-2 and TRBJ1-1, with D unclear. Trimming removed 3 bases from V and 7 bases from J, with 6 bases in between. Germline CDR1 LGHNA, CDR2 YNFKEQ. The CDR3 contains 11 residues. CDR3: CASSQRGEAFF. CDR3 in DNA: TGTGCCAGCAGCCAGAGAGGTGAAGCTTTCTTT.

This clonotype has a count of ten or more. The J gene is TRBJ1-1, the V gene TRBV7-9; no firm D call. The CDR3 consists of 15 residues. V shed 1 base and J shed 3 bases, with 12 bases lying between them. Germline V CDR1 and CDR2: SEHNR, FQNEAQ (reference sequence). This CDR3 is CASSLVGSLYTEAFF. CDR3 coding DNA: TGTGCCAGCAGCTTAGTCGGGTCCCTCTACACTGAAGCTTTCTTT.

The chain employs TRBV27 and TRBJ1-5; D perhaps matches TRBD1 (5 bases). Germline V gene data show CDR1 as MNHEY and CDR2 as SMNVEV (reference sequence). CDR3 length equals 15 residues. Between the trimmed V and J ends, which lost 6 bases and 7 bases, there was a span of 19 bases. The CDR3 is CASRPTRGGRQPQHF. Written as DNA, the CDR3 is TGTGCCAGCAGGCCAACCCGCGGGGGTCGGCAGCCCCAGCATTTT.

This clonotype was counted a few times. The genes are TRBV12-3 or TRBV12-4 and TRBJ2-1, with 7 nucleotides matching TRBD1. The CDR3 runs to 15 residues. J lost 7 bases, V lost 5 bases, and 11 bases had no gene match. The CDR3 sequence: CASSTGTAKGNEQFF. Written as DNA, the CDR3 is TGTGCCAGCAGTACCGGGACAGCGAAAGGAAATGAGCAGTTCTTC.

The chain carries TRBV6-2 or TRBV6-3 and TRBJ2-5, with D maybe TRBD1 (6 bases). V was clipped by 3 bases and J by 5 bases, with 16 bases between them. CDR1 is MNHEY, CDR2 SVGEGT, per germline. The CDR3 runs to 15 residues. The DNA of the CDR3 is TGTGCCAGCAGTTATCTCCCGGACAGAGGGGAGACCCAGTACTTC. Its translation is CASSYLPDRGETQYF.